The clone carrying this TCR beta chain was seen many times. The data stem from a study of breast tumors, draining lymph nodes, adjacent tissues. Germline V gene data show CDR1 as DFQATT and CDR2 as SNEGSKA (reference sequence). V lost 4 bases and J 4 bases, leaving 17 bases between the germline ends. CDR3 size: 14 residues. TCRdb independently ran MiXCR on the multiplex PCR reads; one entry per CDR3 protein. Here the sample spans around 110,000 distinct CDR3 sequences, about 29% being singletons. Axillary draining lymph nodes of breast cancer patients supplied the node samples. Sample: axillary lymph node tissue. The receptor's source is a female donor with breast cancer. Some clones in this sample may be carry-over from other donors' samples. The rearrangement links TRBV20-1 to TRBJ2-7, with D possibly being TRBD2 (5 bases). CDR3 sequence (DNA): TGCAGTGCTACCACCCTGGGGAGTGGTTACGAGCAGTACTTC. Translating gives CSATTLGSGYEQYF.